This T cell receptor beta chain comes out of a study of Tregs in tolerant kidney transplant recipients (dated by TCRdb to the late 2010s). For context, the study as a whole: Transplants used related donors with nonmyeloablative bone marrow transplantation; mixed chimerism was transient in the human trials. Before combined kidney and bone marrow transplantation, this study identified donor-specific regulatory T cells using TCRbeta sequencing and then followed those same cells after transplant. The study at large found these results: Because only a small number of patients were included, the study had limitations, and the results will need to be validated in larger populations as well as under other immunosuppression protocols. For some patients the PCR primers changed over time, which made it impossible to compare the samples from those patients at the nucleotide level. Expanding Tregs with activated donor B cells appeared to identify the most biologically relevant and donor-specific TCRbeta repertoire. Donor-specific Treg expansion exceeded global Treg expansion in tolerant patients, suggesting antigen-driven rather than nonspecific expansion. Biological reproducibility was not directly addressed, though technical replication error appeared minimal.

Taken with the paper, the label for time point translates to: blood sample drawn before combined kidney and bone marrow transplant. Unstimulated Tregs (CD4+CD25+CD127-), CD4+ non-Tregs (CD4+CD25-), CD4 and CD8 cells were FACS-sorted from thawed PBMCs. The patients were a handful of recipients of combined kidney and bone marrow transplants from the ITN036ST trial, and samples were available only for these trial subjects. Healthy control blood was separated into PBMCs by Ficoll density gradient and cryopreserved, and patient PBMCs were collected both before and after transplant. On this clone itself: The antigen it recognizes is unknown. Base quality data are lacking; no much larger clone is found one base away.

For TCRbeta CDR3 sequencing, genomic DNA was extracted from sorted cells using the QIAGEN DNeasy Blood and Tissue Kit. High-throughput TCRbeta CDR3 sequencing, which included PCR amplification with bias correction and internal controls, was done commercially through immunoSEQ. Per the source publication's procedure: Unique productive TCRbeta sequences were defined by CDR3 nucleotide sequence where primers matched, otherwise by CDR3 amino acid sequence with Vbeta and Jbeta genes. To correct sorting error, sequences shared between sorted populations at a frequency ratio of 2:1 or less were removed; the rest were assigned to the higher population. A sequence was defined as donor-reactive if the sequence was expanded at least 5-fold in CFSE-low cells compared with unstimulated cells and had a frequency of at least 0.01% in CFSE-low cells. Repertoire divergence was quantified by Jensen-Shannon divergence calculated from the top 100 TCRbeta sequences ranked by frequency. For samples with multiple sequencing runs, sorting error was corrected in each run separately before the runs were combined. TCRdb holds this immuneACCESS table with in-frame rearrangements only. Some clones are missing; in checked studies, unresolved V genes explain under half, and the rest has no known cause. V and J calls and clone size are copied from that table; D and trimming were computed from the DNA. Present in this sample are about 110,000 clones, roughly 89% of which were seen just once. The leading ten clones occupy approximately 0.34% of the sample.

V drops 5 bases and J drops 5 bases, leaving 18 bases in between. Measured from the cysteine to the phenylalanine, the CDR3 is 15 residues long. CDR3 DNA is the only sequence kept; it has 45 bases, read in frame from the first base. In the germline V gene, CDR1 corresponds to MNHNS and CDR2 to SASEGT. The chain was built from TRBV6-1 and TRBJ2-5; the D gene is unclear. This specimen was CD4+ T cells from blood, taken before the transplant. The TCR originated in a human donor who received a combined kidney and bone marrow transplant. CDR3 region: CASSPNPPLGETQYF. Here is the DNA: TGTGCCAGCAGTCCAAACCCCCCCCTCGGGGAGACCCAGTACTTC.